The next 5 T cell receptor beta chains were all read from a single sample in a study of blood T cell repertoires in COVID-19. The method was immunoSEQ multiplex PCR; TCRdb's version includes in-frame clones alone and lacks a portion of them. The table lists about 260,000 clones, approximately 90% of them singletons. Sequenced sample: peripheral blood. All receptors derive from a man in his fifties or sixties who had recovered from COVID-19.

J is TRBJ2-7 and V is TRBV4-2, with 9 bases aligning to TRBD2. Trimming took 0 bases from V and 3 from J; bases not matched to a gene: 9. The CDR3 is 17 amino acids. In germline, CDR1 is LGHNA, CDR2 YNFKEQ. CDR3 protein: CASSQEQASGGIYEQYF. For the CDR3, the DNA is TGTGCCAGCAGCCAAGAGCAGGCGAGCGGGGGGATCTACGAGCAGTACTTC.

The V call is TRBV6-5, the J call TRBJ2-7, with D tentatively TRBD1 (7 bases). Trimming pared 11 bases from V and 6 bases from J, leaving 23 bases between. This CDR3 has 14 residues. The germline CDR1 and CDR2 sequences are MNHEY and SVGAGI. This chain's CDR3 is CAGRRAGGQVEQYF. Here the CDR3 DNA reads TGTGCCGGCCGTAGGGCAGGGGGGCAAGTCGAGCAGTACTTC.

The chain uses TRBV24-1 and TRBJ1-4; 7 nucleotides align to TRBD1. The J segment lost 8 bases and the V segment lost 4 bases, leaving 6 bases of the junction unmatched. CDR3 length: 14 residues. CDR1 and CDR2 (germline): KGHDR, SFDVKD. CDR3 DNA: TGTGCCACCAGTGAGGGACAGCCGGGAGAAAAACTGTTTTTT. Translation gives CATSEGQPGEKLFF.

The sample holds one count of this clone. The chain has TRBV10-3 and TRBJ1-1; 7 nucleotides agree with TRBD1. The CDR3 is made up of 16 amino acids. Germline trimming cut 0 bases from V and 3 bases from J; bases unmatched to any gene: 7. Per germline, CDR1 ENHRY and CDR2 SYGVKD. The CDR3 is CAISESLTGRHTEAFF. The CDR3 DNA reads as TGTGCCATCAGTGAGTCGTTGACAGGGCGTCACACTGAAGCTTTCTTT.

The chain recombines TRBV9 with TRBJ2-7; D is unclear. V lost 2 bases and J lost 1, with 4 bases in between. Germline CDR1 reads SGDLS; CDR2 reads YYNGEE. The CDR3 has 12 residues. Here the CDR3 DNA reads TGTGCCAGCAGCGTTACTTCCTACGAGCAGTACTTC. It is translated as CASSVTSYEQYF. Drawing the rest from reference TRBV9 and TRBJ2-7, the complete variable domain is DSGVTQTPKHLITATGQRVTLRCSPRSGDLSVYWYQQSLDQGLQFLIQYYNGEERAKGNILERFSAQQFPDLHSELNLSSLELGDSALYFCASSVTSYEQYFGPGTRLTVT.